The next 2 T cell receptor beta chains were all read from a single sample in a study of blood T cell repertoires in COVID-19. Sequenced by immunoSEQ multiplex PCR; TCRdb stores in-frame clones only, minus some. The sample lists 220,000 or so clones; around 80% were seen once. Material: peripheral blood. The receptors were sampled from an older woman with acute or convalescent COVID-19.

In its sample, this clone was seen a few times. This chain links TRBV3-1 (or the pseudogene TRBV3-2) with TRBJ1-2; 7 bases are shared with TRBD1. Germline CDR1 reads LGHDT; CDR2 reads YNNKEL (reference sequence). Trimming at V came to 0 bases and at J to 5 bases, leaving 15 bases not matched to a gene. There are 18 residues in the CDR3. The CDR3 region has the DNA TGTGCCAGCAGCCAAGATACCATAGGACAGGCTGGATTTTATGGCTACACCTTC. Its protein product is CASSQDTIGQAGFYGYTF.

The rearrangement uses TRBV5-1 and TRBJ2-7, with 11 bases fitting TRBD2. Trimming took 0 bases from V and 6 from J; bases not matched to a gene: 8. The CDR3 spans 16 residues. Germline V gene lookup returns CDR1 SGHRS and CDR2 YFSETQ. CDR3 nucleotide sequence: TGCGCCAGCAGCTTGGTTCTAGCGGGAGGAGGCGGCGAGCAGTACTTC. Translated, it gives CASSLVLAGGGGEQYF.